Presented here are 12 T cell receptor beta chains from one specimen sequenced in a study of shared clonotypes between healthy human individuals. Data came from immunoSEQ multiplex PCR; TCRdb stores just in-frame clones and leaves some out. The sample lists roughly 2 million clones; roughly 95% were seen once. Specimen: naive CD4+ T cells sorted from blood. As for subset: CD45RA+ positively selected. These receptor sequences come from a man aged 18 to 35 in good health.

CDR3 amino acids: CASGFLTGGVWTEAFF. The CDR3, as DNA: TGTGCTAGTGGTTTCCTGACAGGGGGCGTTTGGACTGAAGCTTTCTTT. The chain employs TRBV12-5 and TRBJ1-1; 10 positions agree with TRBD1. The ends lost 3 bases at V and 5 bases at J; junction bases unmatched: 9. The germline V gene encodes CDR1 LGHNT and CDR2 FRNRAP. This CDR3 has 16 residues. Based on the CDR3 plus reference TRBV12-5 and TRBJ1-1, the full variable domain is DARVTQTPRHKVTEMGQEVTMRCQPILGHNTVFWYRQTMMQGLELLAYFRNRAPLDDSGMPKDRFSAEMPDATLATLKIQPSEPRDSAVYFCASGFLTGGVWTEAFFGQGTRLTVV.

The gene calls are TRBV4-1 and TRBJ2-1; no clear D. CDR1 is MGHRA and CDR2 is YSYEKL in the germline V gene. This CDR3 has 18 amino acids. The V end lost 0 bases, the J end lost 0 bases, and 15 bases lay between the germline ends. CDR3 protein: CASSQDTATLSSYNEQFF. CDR3 bases: TGCGCCAGCAGCCAAGATACGGCGACTCTCAGCTCCTACAATGAGCAGTTCTTC.

This rearrangement joins TRBV7-9 to TRBJ1-2; 10 bases line up with TRBD1. Per germline, CDR1 SEHNR and CDR2 FQNEAQ (reference sequence). V dropped 6 bases and J dropped 1; count of bases not matched to a gene: 8. CDR3 length equals 16 residues. The DNA for the CDR3 is TGTGCCAGCAGTACGGACAGGGGGTATTTTAACTATGGCTACACCTTC. It encodes CASSTDRGYFNYGYTF.

V is TRBV28 and J is TRBJ1-4, with 7 bases lining up with TRBD1. The J segment lost 2 bases and the V segment lost 2 bases, leaving 2 bases of the junction unmatched. Germline loops: CDR1 MDHEN, CDR2 SYDVKM. The CDR3 is 15 amino acids. This chain's CDR3 is CASSLRGPTNEKLFF. CDR3 in DNA: TGTGCCAGCAGTTTAAGGGGGCCGACTAATGAAAAACTGTTTTTT.

This clone was observed once. The genes are TRBV28 and TRBJ2-6; 8 nucleotides agree with TRBD2. The germline CDR1 and CDR2 sequences are MDHEN and SYDVKM. The CDR3 spans 15 residues. V lost 7 bases, J lost 2 bases, and 4 bases stayed unmatched. DNA for the CDR3: TGTGCCAGCACCGACGGGGGGGCTGGGGCCAACGTCCTGACTTTC. This translates into CASTDGGAGANVLTF. The entire variable domain, with the rest obtained from reference TRBV28 and TRBJ2-6, is as follows: DVKVTQSSRYLVKRTGEKVFLECVQDMDHENMFWYRQDPGLGLRLIYFSYDVKMKEKGDIPEGYSVSREKKERFSLILESASTNQTSMYLCASTDGGAGANVLTFGAGSRLTVL.

This clone was counted only a few times. The chain is built from TRBV6-5 and TRBJ1-6; D unclear. The germline CDR1 and CDR2 sequences are MNHEY and SVGAGI. V gave up 5 bases and J gave up 8 bases, with 13 bases separating them. The CDR3 is 14 amino acids. CDR3 in amino acids: CASSPRSTDSPLHF. The CDR3 nucleotides are TGTGCCAGCAGTCCACGGTCGACCGATTCACCCCTCCACTTT.

The chain has TRBV7-3 and TRBJ1-6; D is perhaps TRBD1 (5 bases). The ends were cut back, 3 bases at V and 8 bases at J, with 8 bases in the middle. CDR3 length: 13 amino acids. Germline assignment: CDR1 SGHTA and CDR2 FQGTGA. This CDR3 is CASSFMTDSPLHF. The CDR3 DNA sequence: TGTGCCAGCAGCTTCATGACAGATTCACCCCTCCACTTT.

This sequence joins TRBV6-5 and TRBJ1-1, with no clear D. CDR1 is MNHEY, CDR2 SVGAGI, per germline. The ends were cut back, 4 bases at V and 6 bases at J, with 15 bases in the middle. The CDR3 totals 14 residues. CDR3 sequence: CASSWEGGWAEAFF. The CDR3 region has the DNA TGTGCCAGCAGTTGGGAGGGAGGGTGGGCTGAAGCTTTCTTT.

This clone was picked up one time. The chain combines TRBV6-6 with TRBJ2-3; D not certain. Germline V lookup: CDR1 MNHNY, CDR2 SVGAGI (reference sequence). The germline V and J ends were trimmed by 2 bases and 8 bases, with 5 bases remaining between them. CDR3 length: 11 residues. CDR3 coding DNA: TGTGCCAGCAGTTACGTAACTACGCAGTATTTT. Amino acids: CASSYVTTQYF.

This clone was seen a single time. The chain combines TRBV9 with TRBJ1-3; 8 bases line up with TRBD1. From germline, CDR1 is SGDLS and CDR2 YYNGEE. V gave up 2 bases and J gave up 4 bases; unmatched junction bases: 8. The CDR3 length is 16 residues. The DNA of the CDR3 is TGTGCCAGCAGCGTTACGACAGGGGCCGCAGGAAACACCATATATTTT. Residues: CASSVTTGAAGNTIYF.

V and J are TRBV15 and TRBJ2-6; D unclear. The CDR3 covers 15 residues. Germline V gene lookup returns CDR1 LNHNV and CDR2 YYDKDF (reference sequence). Trimming removed 0 bases at V and 0 bases at J, with 3 bases between. The CDR3 DNA reads as TGTGCCACCAGCAGAGATTTCTCTGGGGCCAACGTCCTGACTTTC. As protein: CATSRDFSGANVLTF.

The chain carries TRBV2 and TRBJ2-1; TRBD2 matches 12 bases. The CDR3 sequence is 16 residues long. Germline V gene data show CDR1 as SNHLY and CDR2 as FYNNEI. V dropped 2 bases and J dropped 7; count of bases not matched to a gene: 6. Here the CDR3 DNA reads TGTGCCAGCAGTGAACTAGGACTAGCGGGAAATAATGAGCAGTTCTTC. Protein: CASSELGLAGNNEQFF.